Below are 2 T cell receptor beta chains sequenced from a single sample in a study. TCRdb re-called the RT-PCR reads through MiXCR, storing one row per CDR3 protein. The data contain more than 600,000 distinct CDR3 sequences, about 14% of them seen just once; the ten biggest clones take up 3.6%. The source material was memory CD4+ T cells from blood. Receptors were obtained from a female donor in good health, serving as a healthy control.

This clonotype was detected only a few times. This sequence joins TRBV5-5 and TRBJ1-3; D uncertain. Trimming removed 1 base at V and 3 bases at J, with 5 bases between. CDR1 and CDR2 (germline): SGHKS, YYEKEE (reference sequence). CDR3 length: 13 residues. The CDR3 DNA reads TGTGCCAGCAGCTTGTCCCTTGGAAACACCATATATTTT. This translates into CASSLSLGNTIYF.

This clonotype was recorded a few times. CDR3: CASSSGAGAGANVLTF. The CDR3 bases are TGCGCCAGCAGTTCAGGGGCAGGGGCAGGGGCCAACGTCCTGACTTTC. The chain joins TRBV5-1 to TRBJ2-6; the D gene is possibly TRBD1 (6 bases). The CDR3 contains 16 residues. With 5 bases removed from V and 4 bases from J, the gap between germline ends came to 16 bases. CDR1 and CDR2 from the germline V gene are SGHRS and YFSETQ.